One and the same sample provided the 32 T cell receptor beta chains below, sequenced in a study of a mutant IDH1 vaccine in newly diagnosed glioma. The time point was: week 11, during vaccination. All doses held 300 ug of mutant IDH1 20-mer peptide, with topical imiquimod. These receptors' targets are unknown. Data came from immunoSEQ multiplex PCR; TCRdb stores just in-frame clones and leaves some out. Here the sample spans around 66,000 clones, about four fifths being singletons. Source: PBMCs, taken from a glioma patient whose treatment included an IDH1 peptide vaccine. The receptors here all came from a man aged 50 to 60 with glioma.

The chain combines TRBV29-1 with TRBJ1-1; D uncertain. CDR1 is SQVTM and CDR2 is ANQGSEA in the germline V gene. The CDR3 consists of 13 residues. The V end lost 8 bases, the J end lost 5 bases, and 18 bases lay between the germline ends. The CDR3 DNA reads TGCAGCACCAGCTTCATAGGGAGGACTGAAGCTTTCTTT. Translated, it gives CSTSFIGRTEAFF.

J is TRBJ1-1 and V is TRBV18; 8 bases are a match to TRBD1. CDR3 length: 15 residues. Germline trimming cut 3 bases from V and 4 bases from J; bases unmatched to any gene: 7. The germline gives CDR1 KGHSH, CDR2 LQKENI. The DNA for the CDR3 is TGTGCCAGCTCACCCATCCCAGGGGGCATCACTGAAGCTTTCTTT. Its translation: CASSPIPGGITEAFF.

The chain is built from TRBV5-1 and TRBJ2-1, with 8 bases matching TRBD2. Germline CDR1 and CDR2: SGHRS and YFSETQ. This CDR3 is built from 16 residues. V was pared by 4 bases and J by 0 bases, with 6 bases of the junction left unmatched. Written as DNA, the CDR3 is TGCGCCAGCAGCGAGGCGGGGGGAGCCTCCTACAATGAGCAGTTCTTC. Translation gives CASSEAGGASYNEQFF.

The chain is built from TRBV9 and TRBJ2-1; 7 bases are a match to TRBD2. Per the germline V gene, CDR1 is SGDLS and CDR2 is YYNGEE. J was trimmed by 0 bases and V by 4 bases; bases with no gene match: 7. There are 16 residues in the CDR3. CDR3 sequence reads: CASSKSGISSYNEQFF. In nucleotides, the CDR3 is TGTGCCAGCAGCAAAAGCGGGATTTCCTCCTACAATGAGCAGTTCTTC.

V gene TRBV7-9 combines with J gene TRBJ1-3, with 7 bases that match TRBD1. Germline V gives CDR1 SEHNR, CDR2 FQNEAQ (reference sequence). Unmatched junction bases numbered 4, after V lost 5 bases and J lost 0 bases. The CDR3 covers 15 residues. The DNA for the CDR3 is TGTGCCAGCAGCACGGGGACAGCCTCTGGAAACACCATATATTTT. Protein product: CASSTGTASGNTIYF. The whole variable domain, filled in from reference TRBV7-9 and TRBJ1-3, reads DTGVSQNPRHKITKRGQNVTFRCDPISEHNRLYWYRQTLGQGPEFLTYFQNEAQLEKSRLLSDRFSAERPKGSFSTLEIQRTEQGDSAMYLCASSTGTASGNTIYFGEGSWLTVV.

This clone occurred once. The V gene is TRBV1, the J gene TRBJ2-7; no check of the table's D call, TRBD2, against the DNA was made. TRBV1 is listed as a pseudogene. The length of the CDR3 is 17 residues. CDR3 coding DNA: TGCACCAGCAGCCAAGACCAGGCCCAGGACTTCAGGTACGAGCAGTACTTC. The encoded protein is CTSSQDQAQDFRYEQYF.

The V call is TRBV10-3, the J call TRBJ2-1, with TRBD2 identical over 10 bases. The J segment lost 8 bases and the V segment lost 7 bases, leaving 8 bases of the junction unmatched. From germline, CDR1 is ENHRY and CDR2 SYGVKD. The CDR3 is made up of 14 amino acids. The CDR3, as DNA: TGTGCCATCAAAACTAGCGGGAAAACGGATGAGCAGTTCTTC. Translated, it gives CAIKTSGKTDEQFF.

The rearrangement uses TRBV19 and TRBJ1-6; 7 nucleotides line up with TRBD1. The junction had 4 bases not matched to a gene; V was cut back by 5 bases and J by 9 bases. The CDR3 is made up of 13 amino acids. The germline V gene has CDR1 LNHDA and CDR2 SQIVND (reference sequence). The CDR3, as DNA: TGTGCCAGTAGTCTGCAGGGGGGTTCACCCCTCCACTTT. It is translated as CASSLQGGSPLHF.

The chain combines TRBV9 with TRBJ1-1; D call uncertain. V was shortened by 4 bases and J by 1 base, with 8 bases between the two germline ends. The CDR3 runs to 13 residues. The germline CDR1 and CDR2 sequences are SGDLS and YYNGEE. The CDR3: CASSPRQNTEAFF. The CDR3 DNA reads TGTGCCAGCAGCCCCCGACAGAACACTGAAGCTTTCTTT.

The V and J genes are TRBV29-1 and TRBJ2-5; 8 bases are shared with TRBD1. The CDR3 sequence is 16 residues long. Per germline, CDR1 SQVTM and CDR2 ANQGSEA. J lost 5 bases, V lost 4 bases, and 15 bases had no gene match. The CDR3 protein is CSVGGAPTGAAETQYF. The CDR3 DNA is TGCAGCGTTGGCGGGGCCCCGACAGGGGCGGCGGAGACCCAGTACTTC.

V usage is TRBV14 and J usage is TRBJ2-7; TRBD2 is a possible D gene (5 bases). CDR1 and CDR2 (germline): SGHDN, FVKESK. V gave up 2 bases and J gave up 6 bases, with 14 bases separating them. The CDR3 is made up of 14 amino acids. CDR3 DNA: TGTGCCAGCAGCCAAAATCGATATGGGAGCGAGCAGTACTTC. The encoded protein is CASSQNRYGSEQYF.

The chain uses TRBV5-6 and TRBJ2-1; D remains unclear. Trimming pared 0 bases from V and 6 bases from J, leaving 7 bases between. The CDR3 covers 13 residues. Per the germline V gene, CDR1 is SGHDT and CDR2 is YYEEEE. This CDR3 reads CASSLGLPNEQFF. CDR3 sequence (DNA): TGTGCCAGCAGCTTGGGTCTACCCAATGAGCAGTTCTTC.

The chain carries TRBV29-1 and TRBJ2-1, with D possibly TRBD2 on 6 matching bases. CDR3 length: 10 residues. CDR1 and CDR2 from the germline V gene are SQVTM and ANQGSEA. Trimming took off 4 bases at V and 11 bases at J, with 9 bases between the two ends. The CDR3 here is CSVGLEKQFF. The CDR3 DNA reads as TGCAGCGTTGGACTAGAAAAGCAGTTCTTC.

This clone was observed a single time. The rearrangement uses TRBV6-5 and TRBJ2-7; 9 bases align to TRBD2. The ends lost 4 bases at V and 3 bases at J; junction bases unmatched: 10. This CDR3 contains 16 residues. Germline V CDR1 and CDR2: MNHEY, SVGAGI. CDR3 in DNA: TGTGCCAGCAGTTCCGCGGGGGGGGGCTTTATCTACGAGCAGTACTTC. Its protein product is CASSSAGGGFIYEQYF.

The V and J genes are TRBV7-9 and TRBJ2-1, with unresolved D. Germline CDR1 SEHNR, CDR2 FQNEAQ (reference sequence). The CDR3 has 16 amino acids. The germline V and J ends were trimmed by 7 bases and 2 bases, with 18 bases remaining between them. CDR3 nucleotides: TGTGCCAGCACCTCGAAGTTCGGGCCCCCCTACAATGAGCAGTTCTTC. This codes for CASTSKFGPPYNEQFF.

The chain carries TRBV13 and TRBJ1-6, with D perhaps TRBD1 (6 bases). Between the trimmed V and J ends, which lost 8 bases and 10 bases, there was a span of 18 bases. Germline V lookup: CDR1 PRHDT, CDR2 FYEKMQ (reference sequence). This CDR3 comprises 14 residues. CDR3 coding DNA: TGTGCCAGCCGGCCCCAGACAGGACAGTCACCCCTCCACTTT. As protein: CASRPQTGQSPLHF.

Here the CDR3 reads CASRTNNYSNQPQHF. DNA for the CDR3: TGTGCCAGCAGAACGAACAACTATAGCAATCAGCCCCAGCATTTT. The chain employs TRBV6-6 and TRBJ1-5; D remains ambiguous. Per germline, CDR1 MNHNY and CDR2 SVGAGI (reference sequence). V lost 6 bases and J lost 0, with 12 bases in between. The CDR3 runs 15 residues.

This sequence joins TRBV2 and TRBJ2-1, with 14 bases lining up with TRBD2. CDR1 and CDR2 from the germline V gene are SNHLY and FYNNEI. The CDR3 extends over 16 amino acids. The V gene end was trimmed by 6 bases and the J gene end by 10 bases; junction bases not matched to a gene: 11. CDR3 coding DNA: TGTGCCAGCAGGCTCGGCACGGGACTAGCGGGAGTGGAGCAGTTCTTC. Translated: CASRLGTGLAGVEQFF.

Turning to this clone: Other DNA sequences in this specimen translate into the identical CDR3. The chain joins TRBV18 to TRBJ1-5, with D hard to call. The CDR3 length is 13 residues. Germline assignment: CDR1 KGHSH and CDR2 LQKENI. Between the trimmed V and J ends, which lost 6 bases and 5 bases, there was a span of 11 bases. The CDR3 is CASSPGSDQPQHF. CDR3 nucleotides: TGTGCCAGCTCCCCAGGTAGTGATCAGCCCCAGCATTTT.

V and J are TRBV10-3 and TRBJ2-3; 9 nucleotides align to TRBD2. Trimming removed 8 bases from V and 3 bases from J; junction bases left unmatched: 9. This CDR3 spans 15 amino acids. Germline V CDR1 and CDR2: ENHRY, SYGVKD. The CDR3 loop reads CAIRAGGGTTDTQYF. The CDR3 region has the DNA TGTGCCATCCGAGCGGGGGGAGGAACAACAGATACGCAGTATTTT.

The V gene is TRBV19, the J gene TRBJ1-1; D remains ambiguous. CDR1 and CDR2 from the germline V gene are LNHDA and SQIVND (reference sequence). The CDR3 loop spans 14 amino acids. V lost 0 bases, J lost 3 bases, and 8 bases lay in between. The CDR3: CASSIDRLYTEAFF. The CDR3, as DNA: TGTGCCAGTAGTATAGATCGGCTCTACACTGAAGCTTTCTTT.

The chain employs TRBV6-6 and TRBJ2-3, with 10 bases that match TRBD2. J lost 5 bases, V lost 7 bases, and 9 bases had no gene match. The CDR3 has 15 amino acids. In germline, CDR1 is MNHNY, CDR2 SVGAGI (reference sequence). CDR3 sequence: CASKISGGSGDTQYF. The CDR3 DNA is TGTGCCAGCAAGATTAGCGGGGGGAGTGGAGATACGCAGTATTTT.

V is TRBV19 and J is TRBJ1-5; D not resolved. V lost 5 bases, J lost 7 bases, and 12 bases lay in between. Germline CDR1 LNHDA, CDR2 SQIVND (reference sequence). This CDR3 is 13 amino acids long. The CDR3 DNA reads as TGTGCCAGTAGTCCCGAACTGGGACAGCCCCAGCATTTT. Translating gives CASSPELGQPQHF.

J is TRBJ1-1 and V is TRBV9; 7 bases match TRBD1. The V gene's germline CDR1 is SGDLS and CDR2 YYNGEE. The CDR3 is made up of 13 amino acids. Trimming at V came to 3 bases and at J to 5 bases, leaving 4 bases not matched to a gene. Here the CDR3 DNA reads TGTGCCAGCAGCGAAACAGGGGTGACTGAAGCTTTCTTT. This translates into CASSETGVTEAFF.

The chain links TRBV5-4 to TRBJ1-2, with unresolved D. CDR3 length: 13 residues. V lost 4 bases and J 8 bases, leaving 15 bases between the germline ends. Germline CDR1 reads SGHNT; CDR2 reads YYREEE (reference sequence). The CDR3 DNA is TGTGCCAGCAGCATCAGCGCCCTAGAGGGCTACACCTTC. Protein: CASSISALEGYTF.

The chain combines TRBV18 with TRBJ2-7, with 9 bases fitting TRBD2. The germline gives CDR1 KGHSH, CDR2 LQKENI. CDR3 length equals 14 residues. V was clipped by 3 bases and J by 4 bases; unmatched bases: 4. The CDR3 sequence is CASSPGGGAYEQYF. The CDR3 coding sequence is TGTGCCAGCTCACCGGGCGGGGGGGCTTACGAGCAGTACTTC.

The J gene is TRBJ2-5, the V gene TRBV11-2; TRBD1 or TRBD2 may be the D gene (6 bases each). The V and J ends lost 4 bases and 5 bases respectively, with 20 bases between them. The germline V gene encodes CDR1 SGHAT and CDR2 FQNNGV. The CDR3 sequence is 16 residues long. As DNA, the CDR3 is TGTGCCAGCAGCTCCAGAGGGGGGAGAGGACTGGAGACCCAGTACTTC. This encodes CASSSRGGRGLETQYF.

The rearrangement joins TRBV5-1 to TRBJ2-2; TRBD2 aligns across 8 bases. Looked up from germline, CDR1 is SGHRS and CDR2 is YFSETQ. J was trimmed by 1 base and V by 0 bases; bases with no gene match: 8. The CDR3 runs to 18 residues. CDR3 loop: CASSLAKGLGWNTGELFF. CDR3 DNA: TGCGCCAGCAGCTTGGCCAAGGGACTAGGTTGGAACACCGGGGAGCTGTTTTTT.

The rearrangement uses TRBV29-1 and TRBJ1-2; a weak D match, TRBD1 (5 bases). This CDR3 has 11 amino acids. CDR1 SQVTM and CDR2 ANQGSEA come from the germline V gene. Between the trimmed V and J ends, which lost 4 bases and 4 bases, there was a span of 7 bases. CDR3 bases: TGCAGCGTTGTGGGGGGCTATGGCTACACCTTC. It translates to CSVVGGYGYTF.

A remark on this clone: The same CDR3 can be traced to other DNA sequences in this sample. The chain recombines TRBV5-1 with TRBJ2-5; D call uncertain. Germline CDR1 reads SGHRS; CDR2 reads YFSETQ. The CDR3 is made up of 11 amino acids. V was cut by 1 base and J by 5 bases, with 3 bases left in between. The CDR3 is CASSLTETQYF. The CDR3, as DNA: TGCGCCAGCAGCTTGACGGAGACCCAGTACTTC.

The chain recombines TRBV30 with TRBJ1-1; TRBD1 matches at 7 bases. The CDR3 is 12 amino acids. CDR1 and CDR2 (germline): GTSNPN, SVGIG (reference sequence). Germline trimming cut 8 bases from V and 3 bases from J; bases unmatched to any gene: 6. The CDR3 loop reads CAGTGDDTEAFF. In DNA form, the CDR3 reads TGTGCCGGTACAGGGGACGACACTGAAGCTTTCTTT. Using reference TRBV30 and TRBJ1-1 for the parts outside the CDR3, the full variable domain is SQTIHQWPATLVQPVGSPLSLECTVEGTSNPNLYWYRQAAGRGLQLLFYSVGIGQISSEVPQNLSASRPQDRQFILSSKKLLLSDSGFYLCAGTGDDTEAFFGQGTRLTVV.

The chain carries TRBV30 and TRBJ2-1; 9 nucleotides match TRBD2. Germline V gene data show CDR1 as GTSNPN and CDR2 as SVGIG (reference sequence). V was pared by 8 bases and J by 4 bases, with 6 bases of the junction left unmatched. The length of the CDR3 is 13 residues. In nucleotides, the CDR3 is TGTGCCCGCAAGCGGGGGGAGTACAATGAGCAGTTCTTC. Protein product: CARKRGEYNEQFF.